A single sample gave rise to the 31 T cell receptor beta chains below, sequenced in a study of blood T cell repertoires in COVID-19. The data were produced by immunoSEQ multiplex PCR, yet TCRdb's version contains in-frame clones alone and is incomplete. The table has around 71,000 clones, roughly nine tenths seen once; the top ten hold approximately 1.9%. Sequencing was performed on peripheral blood. Receptors were obtained from a woman aged 55-69 years with acute or convalescent COVID-19.

The chain uses TRBV4-1 and TRBJ2-7; 8 bases are shared with TRBD1. Germline loops: CDR1 MGHRA, CDR2 YSYEKL. CDR3 size: 15 residues. Trimming took 0 bases from V and 2 from J; bases not matched to a gene: 3. The CDR3 sequence is CASSQEGQAAYEQYF. CDR3 coding DNA: TGCGCCAGCAGCCAAGAGGGACAGGCGGCCTACGAGCAGTACTTC.

V gene TRBV30 combines with J gene TRBJ1-2; unclear D gene. The CDR3 contains 12 residues. The V gene's germline CDR1 is GTSNPN and CDR2 SVGIG (reference sequence). Trimming removed 0 bases from V and 3 bases from J, with 5 bases in between. Here the CDR3 DNA reads TGTGCCTGGAGTGTACTAGACTATGGCTACACCTTC. It codes for CAWSVLDYGYTF.

This chain joins TRBV28 and TRBJ1-1, with 9 bases lining up with TRBD1. Germline CDR1 MDHEN, CDR2 SYDVKM. The V segment lost 6 bases and the J segment 4 bases; nucleotides outside the gene matches: 9. The CDR3 contains 15 residues. The CDR3 bases are TGTGCCAGCAGAACCGACAGGGGGTGGGGCACTGAAGCTTTCTTT. Translating it yields CASRTDRGWGTEAFF.

This clone counts as medium-sized. V and J are TRBV5-5 and TRBJ2-1; 12 positions match TRBD2. The CDR3 extends over 16 amino acids. V lost 4 bases to trimming and J lost 7 bases; unmatched junction nucleotides: 9. Germline-derived CDR1 and CDR2 are SGHKS and YYEKEE (reference sequence). The DNA for the CDR3 is TGTGCCAGCAGCCTGCCTAGCGGGGGGGCTCATAATGAGCAGTTCTTC. Its protein is CASSLPSGGAHNEQFF.

This clone was counted a few times. The chain combines TRBV25-1 with TRBJ1-5, with TRBD1 matching 7 bases. CDR1 MGHDK and CDR2 SYGVNS come from the germline V gene. CDR3 length: 13 amino acids. The J segment lost 6 bases and the V segment lost 3 bases, leaving 2 bases of the junction unmatched. In DNA, the CDR3 is TGTGCCAGCAGTGAGTGGGACAGTCAGCCCCAGCATTTT. Translation gives CASSEWDSQPQHF. Based on the CDR3 plus reference TRBV25-1 and TRBJ1-5, the full variable domain is EADIYQTPRYLVIGTGKKITLECSQTMGHDKMYWYQQDPGMELHLIHYSYGVNSTEKGDLSSESTVSRIRTEHFPLTLESARPSHTSQYLCASSEWDSQPQHFGDGTRLSIL.

This chain uses TRBV5-1 with TRBJ2-1, with D tentatively TRBD2 (6 bases). The ends were cut back, 4 bases at V and 3 bases at J, with 11 bases in the middle. The CDR3 is made up of 14 amino acids. CDR1 SGHRS and CDR2 YFSETQ come from the germline V gene. CDR3 DNA: TGCGCCAGCAGCCCTAGCGCAGACTACAATGAGCAGTTCTTC. It yields the protein CASSPSADYNEQFF.

The V and J genes are TRBV7-2 and TRBJ1-1, with 7 nucleotides matching TRBD1. CDR3 length: 13 residues. Germline V gives CDR1 SGHTA, CDR2 FQGNSA. V was clipped by 5 bases and J by 7 bases; unmatched bases: 7. DNA for the CDR3: TGTGCCAGCAGCCTGACAGGGAGAGGTGAAGCTTTCTTT. Translating gives CASSLTGRGEAFF.

In DNA, the CDR3 is TGTGCCAGCAGCCCGGGGAGCAATGAAAAACTGTTTTTT. Its protein product is CASSPGSNEKLFF. The chain links TRBV12-3 or TRBV12-4 to TRBJ1-4; D unresolved. Trimming took off 6 bases at V and 5 bases at J, with 10 bases between the two ends. This CDR3 has 13 residues.

This chain connects TRBV4-1 to TRBJ2-7; 13 positions agree with TRBD2. The J segment lost 3 bases and the V segment lost 1 base, leaving 15 bases of the junction unmatched. Looked up from germline, CDR1 is MGHRA and CDR2 is YSYEKL. CDR3 size: 20 residues. The CDR3 reads CASSQVGSMRTSGGDYEQYF. Here the CDR3 DNA reads TGCGCCAGCAGCCAAGTAGGATCAATGAGGACTAGCGGGGGAGACTACGAGCAGTACTTC.

The chain joins TRBV28 to TRBJ1-3, with 8 bases fitting TRBD1. The CDR3 is 15 amino acids. Germline V CDR1 and CDR2: MDHEN, SYDVKM. The J segment lost 0 bases and the V segment lost 10 bases, leaving 8 bases of the junction unmatched. The CDR3: CATIPGQVSGNTIYF. CDR3 nucleotides: TGTGCCACGATCCCGGGACAGGTCTCTGGAAACACCATATATTTT.

The chain is built from TRBV6-6 and TRBJ2-7, with 9 bases matching TRBD1. The CDR3 consists of 15 residues. Losses at the gene ends were 6 bases for V and 6 bases for J; bases not matched to a gene: 12. Germline-derived CDR1 and CDR2 are MNHNY and SVGAGI (reference sequence). In DNA form, the CDR3 reads TGTGCCAGCAGCCCCGGGACAGGGAAAGTGGGCGAGCAGTACTTC. It translates to CASSPGTGKVGEQYF.

The V call is TRBV4-3, the J call TRBJ1-3; D is undetermined. The germline gives CDR1 LGHNA, CDR2 YSLEER. With 0 bases removed from V and 0 bases from J, the gap between germline ends came to 15 bases. CDR3 length: 18 residues. CDR3 sequence (DNA): TGCGCCAGCAGCCAAGAAGCGCTCAAGTCCTCCTCTGGAAACACCATATATTTT. Translating gives CASSQEALKSSSGNTIYF.

The chain is built from TRBV27 and TRBJ1-2; D ambiguous. Germline lookup yields CDR1 MNHEY and CDR2 SMNVEV (reference sequence). V was clipped by 5 bases and J by 0 bases, with 13 bases between them. The CDR3 contains 15 residues. The CDR3 here is CASSIKREANYGYTF. The CDR3 DNA is TGTGCCAGCAGTATCAAACGGGAGGCTAACTATGGCTACACCTTC.

The rearrangement links TRBV6-5 to TRBJ2-7; 7 nucleotides align to TRBD2. The CDR3 has 13 amino acids. Germline CDR1 is MNHEY and CDR2 is SVGAGI. V shed 10 bases, J shed 2 bases, and the junction held 8 bases outside the gene matches. CDR3 DNA sequence: TGTGCCATCGGCCGTGGGGGGGCCTACGAGCAGTACTTC. As protein: CAIGRGGAYEQYF.

This chain links TRBV7-9 with TRBJ2-1; D is possibly TRBD1 (6 bases). CDR1 SEHNR and CDR2 FQNEAQ come from the germline V gene (reference sequence). The V gene lost 7 bases and the J gene lost 9 bases, with 34 bases spanning the gap. The CDR3 is 19 residues long. The CDR3 region has the DNA TGTGCCAGCACCCCCAGCTTAGGTTCCGAGCGCCCGGGACACGCTGAGCAGTTCTTC. This encodes CASTPSLGSERPGHAEQFF.

The chain couples TRBV30 to TRBJ2-5; perhaps TRBD1 as D (6 bases). The CDR3 totals 14 residues. Germline CDR1 reads GTSNPN; CDR2 reads SVGIG (reference sequence). Trimming removed 0 bases at V and 7 bases at J, with 15 bases between. CDR3 loop: CAWSVQGSHGTQYF. DNA for the CDR3: TGTGCCTGGAGTGTACAGGGCTCACACGGGACCCAGTACTTC. The whole variable domain, filled in from reference TRBV30 and TRBJ2-5, reads SQTIHQWPATLVQPVGSPLSLECTVEGTSNPNLYWYRQAAGRGLQLLFYSVGIGQISSEVPQNLSASRPQDRQFILSSKKLLLSDSGFYLCAWSVQGSHGTQYFGPGTRLLVL.

V usage is TRBV27 and J usage is TRBJ2-7, with 11 bases aligning to TRBD1. CDR1 is MNHEY and CDR2 is SMNVEV in the germline V gene (reference sequence). The CDR3 contains 16 residues. After removal of 2 bases from V and 0 bases from J, the junction contained 3 bases not matched to a gene. The CDR3 loop reads CASSLQGTGGSYEQYF. The CDR3 nucleotides read TGTGCCAGCAGTTTACAAGGGACAGGGGGCTCCTACGAGCAGTACTTC.

The gene calls are TRBV2 and TRBJ2-3; the D is unclear. This CDR3 has 15 residues. The V end was cut by 5 bases, the J end by 0 bases, with 12 bases between. Germline V gene lookup returns CDR1 SNHLY and CDR2 FYNNEI. CDR3 coding DNA: TGTGCCAGCAGTCCCCCCAGTCGTAGCACAGATACGCAGTATTTT. Residues: CASSPPSRSTDTQYF.

The V gene is TRBV7-9, the J gene TRBJ2-2, with TRBD1 identical over 8 bases. Germline-derived CDR1 and CDR2 are SEHNR and FQNEAQ (reference sequence). V lost 5 bases and J lost 4; bases outside the gene matches: 6. The length of the CDR3 is 15 residues. The DNA for the CDR3 is TGTGCCAGCAGCATAGGACAGGGCTCCACCGGGGAGCTGTTTTTT. The encoded protein is CASSIGQGSTGELFF.

This clone has only one observation. The J gene is TRBJ2-3, the V gene TRBV5-1; the D is unclear. Trimming left V 0 bases short and J 3 bases short, with 8 bases between. Looked up from germline, CDR1 is SGHRS and CDR2 is YFSETQ. The CDR3 runs to 14 residues. CDR3 nucleotides: TGCGCCAGCAGCTTGGCCAGGTTTACAGATACGCAGTATTTT. Translating gives CASSLARFTDTQYF.

The chain uses TRBV5-1 and TRBJ2-7; D is unresolved. The germline V gene encodes CDR1 SGHRS and CDR2 YFSETQ. V shed 5 bases and J shed 2 bases, with 14 bases lying between them. This CDR3 has 14 amino acids. The chain's CDR3 is CASRPAASTYEQYF. In nucleotides, the CDR3 is TGCGCCAGCAGGCCCGCGGCGTCTACCTACGAGCAGTACTTC.

J is TRBJ2-6 and V is TRBV6-2 or TRBV6-3; TRBD2 might be the D (5 bases). The CDR3 consists of 16 residues. The germline V gene has CDR1 MNHEY and CDR2 SVGEGT. Trimming removed 2 bases from V and 0 bases from J, with 8 bases in between. The CDR3 DNA sequence: TGTGCCAGCAGTTACGACGGACTCTCTGGGGCCAACGTCCTGACTTTC. The encoded protein is CASSYDGLSGANVLTF.

The chain employs TRBV7-3 and TRBJ2-1; 8 bases fit TRBD1. CDR1 is SGHTA and CDR2 is FQGTGA in the germline V gene. The V and J ends lost 4 bases and 8 bases, in that order; junction bases with no gene match: 4. This CDR3 region has 13 residues. CDR3 nucleotides: TGTGCCAGCAGCTCGGACAGGGCCCATGAGCAGTTCTTC. It codes for CASSSDRAHEQFF.

The chain employs TRBV6-5 and TRBJ2-1; the match to TRBD2 covers 10 bases. Trimming took 3 bases from V and 8 from J; bases not matched to a gene: 7. Germline-derived CDR1 and CDR2 are MNHEY and SVGAGI. CDR3 length equals 15 residues. CDR3: CASSYGLAGADEQFF. DNA for the CDR3: TGTGCCAGCAGTTATGGGCTAGCGGGAGCAGATGAGCAGTTCTTC.

This sequence joins TRBV18 and TRBJ2-7, with 10 bases aligning to TRBD1. V shed 3 bases and J 0 bases; nucleotides not matched to a gene: 2. CDR3 length: 15 amino acids. Germline values: CDR1 KGHSH, CDR2 LQKENI. The CDR3 DNA reads as TGTGCCAGCTCACCCCGGACAGGGGGCTCCTACGAGCAGTACTTC. Encoded protein: CASSPRTGGSYEQYF. Supplemented by reference TRBV18 and TRBJ2-7, the full variable domain reads NAGVMQNPRHLVRRRGQEARLRCSPMKGHSHVYWYRQLPEEGLKFMVYLQKENIIDESGMPKERFSAEFPKEGPSILRIQQVVRGDSAAYFCASSPRTGGSYEQYFGPGTRLTVT.

The V gene is TRBV28, the J gene TRBJ1-2; 7 bases line up with TRBD1. The CDR3 runs 13 residues. After removal of 6 bases from V and 5 bases from J, the junction contained 6 bases not matched to a gene. CDR1 is MDHEN and CDR2 is SYDVKM in the germline V gene. This CDR3 reads CASSPGTVYGYTF. CDR3 coding DNA: TGTGCCAGCAGCCCAGGGACAGTGTATGGCTACACCTTC.

This sequence joins TRBV27 and TRBJ1-1; D ambiguous. CDR1 and CDR2 (germline): MNHEY, SMNVEV (reference sequence). The CDR3 loop spans 13 amino acids. V was cut by 2 bases and J by 5 bases, with 9 bases left in between. This CDR3 is CASSLARRTEAFF. The CDR3 DNA reads as TGTGCCAGCAGTTTAGCCAGGCGAACTGAAGCTTTCTTT.

The chain is built from TRBV27 and TRBJ2-3; 7 bases are shared with TRBD1. This CDR3 comprises 15 residues. Germline-derived CDR1 and CDR2 are MNHEY and SMNVEV (reference sequence). V shed 4 bases and J 3 bases; nucleotides not matched to a gene: 7. CDR3 DNA sequence: TGTGCCAGCAGTTCAGGGGGAAGAAGGACAGATACGCAGTATTTT. This gives the protein CASSSGGRRTDTQYF.

V is TRBV6-5 and J is TRBJ1-3; 8 bases map to TRBD1. Germline V gives CDR1 MNHEY, CDR2 SVGAGI. V shed 0 bases and J 4 bases; nucleotides not matched to a gene: 5. This CDR3 spans 16 amino acids. The CDR3 bases are TGTGCCAGCAGTTACTCCCCCCGGACAGGGGGAAACACCATATATTTT. As protein: CASSYSPRTGGNTIYF.

In DNA, the CDR3 is TGTGCCAGCAGCCAAGGCGGCAGGGTCAGCGCACCCCTCCACTTT. Its translation: CASSQGGRVSAPLHF. V gene TRBV3-1 (or the pseudogene TRBV3-2) combines with J gene TRBJ1-6; D perhaps matches TRBD1 (5 bases). Germline V gene sequence: CDR1 LGHDT, CDR2 YNNKEL (reference sequence). The ends were cut back, 1 base at V and 11 bases at J, with 15 bases in the middle. The CDR3 has 15 residues.

V gene TRBV7-2 combines with J gene TRBJ1-6; the D gene is possibly TRBD1 (6 bases). The CDR3 has 13 residues. CDR1 and CDR2 (germline): SGHTA, FQGNSA. Trimming took off 6 bases at V and 7 bases at J, with 10 bases between the two ends. This CDR3 is CASSGQRNSPLHF. The CDR3, as DNA: TGTGCCAGCAGTGGACAGAGGAATTCACCCCTCCACTTT.